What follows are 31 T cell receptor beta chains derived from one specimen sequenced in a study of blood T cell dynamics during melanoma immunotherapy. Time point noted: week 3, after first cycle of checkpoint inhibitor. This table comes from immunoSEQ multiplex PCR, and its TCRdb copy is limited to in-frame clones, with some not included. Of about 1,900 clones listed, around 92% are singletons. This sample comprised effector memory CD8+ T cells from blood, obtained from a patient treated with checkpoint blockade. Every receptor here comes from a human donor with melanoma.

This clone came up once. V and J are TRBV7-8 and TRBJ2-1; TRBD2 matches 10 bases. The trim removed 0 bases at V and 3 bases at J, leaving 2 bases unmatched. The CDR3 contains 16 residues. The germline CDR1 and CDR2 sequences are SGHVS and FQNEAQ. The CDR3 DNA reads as TGTGCCAGCAGCTTAGCGCGGACTAGCGGCTACAATGAGCAGTTCTTC. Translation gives CASSLARTSGYNEQFF.

DNA of the CDR3: TGTGCCAGCAGCTTAATGACTAGCGGGTTTCACGGAGATACGCAGTATTTT. The encoded protein is CASSLMTSGFHGDTQYF. The chain joins TRBV7-9 to TRBJ2-3; 10 nucleotides agree with TRBD2. There are 17 residues in the CDR3. Trimming cost V 2 bases and J 5 bases; bases outside gene matches: 10. Germline V lookup: CDR1 SEHNR, CDR2 FQNEAQ (reference sequence). Complete variable domain (other parts from reference TRBV7-9 and TRBJ2-3): DTGVSQNPRHKITKRGQNVTFRCDPISEHNRLYWYRQTLGQGPEFLTYFQNEAQLEKSRLLSDRFSAERPKGSFSTLEIQRTEQGDSAMYLCASSLMTSGFHGDTQYFGPGTRLTVL.

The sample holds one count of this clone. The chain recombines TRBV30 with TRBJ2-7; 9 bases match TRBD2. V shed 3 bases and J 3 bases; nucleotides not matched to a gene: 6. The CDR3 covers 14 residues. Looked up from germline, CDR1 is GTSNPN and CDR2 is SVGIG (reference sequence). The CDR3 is CAWRLPTSGYEQYF. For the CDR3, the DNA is TGTGCCTGGAGACTCCCGACTAGCGGCTACGAGCAGTACTTC.

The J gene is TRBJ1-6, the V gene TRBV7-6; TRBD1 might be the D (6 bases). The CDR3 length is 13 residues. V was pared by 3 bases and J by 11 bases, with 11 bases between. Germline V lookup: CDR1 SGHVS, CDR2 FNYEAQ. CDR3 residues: CASSLGGGAPLHF. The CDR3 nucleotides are TGTGCCAGCAGCTTGGGCGGGGGCGCACCCCTCCACTTT.

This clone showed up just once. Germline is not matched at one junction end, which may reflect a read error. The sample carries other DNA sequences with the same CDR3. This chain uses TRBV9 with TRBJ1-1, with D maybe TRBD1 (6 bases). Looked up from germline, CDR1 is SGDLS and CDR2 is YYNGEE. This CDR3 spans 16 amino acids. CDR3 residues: CASSPPTGPDDTEAFF. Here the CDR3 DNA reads TGTGCCAGCAGCCCGCCGACAGGACCTGATGACACTGAAGCCTTCTTT.

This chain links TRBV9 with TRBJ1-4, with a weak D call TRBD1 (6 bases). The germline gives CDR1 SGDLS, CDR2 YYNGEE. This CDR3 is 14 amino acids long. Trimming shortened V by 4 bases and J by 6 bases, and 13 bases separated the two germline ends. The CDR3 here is CASSIQGNDEKLFF. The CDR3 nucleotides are TGTGCCAGCAGCATACAGGGTAACGATGAAAAACTGTTTTTT.

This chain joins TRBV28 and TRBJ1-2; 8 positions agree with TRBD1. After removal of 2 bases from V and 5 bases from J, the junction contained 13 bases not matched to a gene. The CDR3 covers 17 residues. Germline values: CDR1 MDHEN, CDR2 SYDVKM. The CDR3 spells CASSLGIQQGEEYGYTF. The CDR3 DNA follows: TGTGCCAGCAGTTTAGGCATCCAACAGGGGGAGGAGTATGGCTACACCTTC.

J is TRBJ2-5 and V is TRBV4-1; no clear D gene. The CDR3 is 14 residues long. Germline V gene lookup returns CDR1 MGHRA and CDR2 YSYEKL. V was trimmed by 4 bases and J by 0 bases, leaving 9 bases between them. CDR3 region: CASSPLQYQETQYF. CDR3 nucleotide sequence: TGCGCCAGCAGCCCCCTACAGTACCAAGAGACCCAGTACTTC.

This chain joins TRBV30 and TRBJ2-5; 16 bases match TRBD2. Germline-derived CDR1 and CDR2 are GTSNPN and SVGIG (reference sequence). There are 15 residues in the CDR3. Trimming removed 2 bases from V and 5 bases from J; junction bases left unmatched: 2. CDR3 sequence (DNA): TGTGCCTGGAGTCCGGGACTAGCGGGAGGGGAGACCCAGTACTTC. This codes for CAWSPGLAGGETQYF. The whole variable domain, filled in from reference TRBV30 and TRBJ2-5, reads SQTIHQWPATLVQPVGSPLSLECTVEGTSNPNLYWYRQAAGRGLQLLFYSVGIGQISSEVPQNLSASRPQDRQFILSSKKLLLSDSGFYLCAWSPGLAGGETQYFGPGTRLLVL.

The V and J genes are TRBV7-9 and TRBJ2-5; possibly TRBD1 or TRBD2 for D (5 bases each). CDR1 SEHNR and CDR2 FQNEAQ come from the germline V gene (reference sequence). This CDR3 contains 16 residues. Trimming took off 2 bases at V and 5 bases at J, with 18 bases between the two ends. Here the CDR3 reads CASSLRPGPPGETQYF. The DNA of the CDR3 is TGTGCCAGCAGCTTAAGGCCGGGACCGCCTGGGGAGACCCAGTACTTC.

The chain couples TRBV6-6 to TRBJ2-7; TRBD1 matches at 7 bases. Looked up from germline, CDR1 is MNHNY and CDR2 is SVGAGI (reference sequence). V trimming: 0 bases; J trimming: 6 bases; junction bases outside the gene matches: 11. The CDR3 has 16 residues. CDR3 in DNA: TGTGCCAGCAGTTACTCGCGGCAGGGGGACCTTTGCGAGCAGTACTTC. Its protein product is CASSYSRQGDLCEQYF.

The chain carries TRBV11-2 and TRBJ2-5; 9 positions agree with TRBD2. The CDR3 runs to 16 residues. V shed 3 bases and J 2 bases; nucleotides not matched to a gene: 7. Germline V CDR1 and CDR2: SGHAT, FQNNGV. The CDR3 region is CASSFFPSGNQETQYF. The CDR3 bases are TGTGCCAGCAGCTTTTTCCCTAGCGGGAATCAAGAGACCCAGTACTTC.

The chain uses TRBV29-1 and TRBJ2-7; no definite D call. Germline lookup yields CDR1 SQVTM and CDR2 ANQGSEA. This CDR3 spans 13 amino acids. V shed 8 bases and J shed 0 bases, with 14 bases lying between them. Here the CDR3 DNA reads TGCAGCATTATGATCAGTAGCTCCTACGAGCAGTACTTC. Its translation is CSIMISSSYEQYF.

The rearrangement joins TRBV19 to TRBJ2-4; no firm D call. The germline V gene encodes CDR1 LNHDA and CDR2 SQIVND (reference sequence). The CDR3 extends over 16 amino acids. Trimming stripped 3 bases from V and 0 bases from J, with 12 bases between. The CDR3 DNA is TGTGCCAGTAGTATGGTTCAGACCTTAGCCAAAAACATTCAGTACTTC. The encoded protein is CASSMVQTLAKNIQYF.

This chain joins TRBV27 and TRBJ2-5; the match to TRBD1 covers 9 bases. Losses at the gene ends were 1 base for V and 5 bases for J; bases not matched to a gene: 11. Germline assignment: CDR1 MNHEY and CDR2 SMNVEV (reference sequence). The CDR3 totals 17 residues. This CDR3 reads CASSLLARTGVLETQYF. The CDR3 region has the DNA TGTGCCAGCAGTTTATTGGCCAGGACAGGGGTTTTGGAGACCCAGTACTTC.

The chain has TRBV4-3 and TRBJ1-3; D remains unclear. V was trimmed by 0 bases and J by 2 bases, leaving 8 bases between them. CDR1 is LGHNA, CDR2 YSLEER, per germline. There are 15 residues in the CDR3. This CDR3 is CASSQDIVTGNTIYF. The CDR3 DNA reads TGCGCCAGCAGCCAAGATATCGTAACTGGAAACACCATATATTTT.

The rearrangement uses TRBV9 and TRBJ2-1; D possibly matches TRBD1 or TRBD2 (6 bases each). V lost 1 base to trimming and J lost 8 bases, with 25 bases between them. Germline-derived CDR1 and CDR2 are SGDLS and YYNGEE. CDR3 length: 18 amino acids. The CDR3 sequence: CASSVTSGAAGARDEQFF. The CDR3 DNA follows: TGTGCCAGCAGCGTAACATCGGGGGCCGCAGGGGCTAGGGATGAGCAGTTCTTC.

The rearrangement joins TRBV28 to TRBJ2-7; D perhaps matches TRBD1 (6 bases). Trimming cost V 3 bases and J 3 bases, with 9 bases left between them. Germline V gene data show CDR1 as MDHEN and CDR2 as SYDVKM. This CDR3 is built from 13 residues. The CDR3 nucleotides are TGTGCCAGCAGTTTGGGCAGGGGCTACGAGCAGTACTTC. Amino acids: CASSLGRGYEQYF.

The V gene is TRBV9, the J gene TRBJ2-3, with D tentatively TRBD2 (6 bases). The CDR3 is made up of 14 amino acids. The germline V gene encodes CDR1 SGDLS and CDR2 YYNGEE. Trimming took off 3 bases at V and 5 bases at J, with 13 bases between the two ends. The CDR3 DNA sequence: TGTGCCAGCAGCGCTCGGGACTGGGGAGATACGCAGTATTTT. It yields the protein CASSARDWGDTQYF.

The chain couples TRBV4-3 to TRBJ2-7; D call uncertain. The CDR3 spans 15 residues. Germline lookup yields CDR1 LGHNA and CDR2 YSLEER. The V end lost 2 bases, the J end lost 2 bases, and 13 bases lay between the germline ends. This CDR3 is CASSQFSTSAYEQYF. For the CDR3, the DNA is TGCGCCAGCAGCCAATTTTCGACAAGCGCCTACGAGCAGTACTTC.

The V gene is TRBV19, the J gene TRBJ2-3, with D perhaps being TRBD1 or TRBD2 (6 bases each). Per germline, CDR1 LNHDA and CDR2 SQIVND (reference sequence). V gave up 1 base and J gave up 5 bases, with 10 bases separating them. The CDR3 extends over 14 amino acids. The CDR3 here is CASSIGGREDTQYF. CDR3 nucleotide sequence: TGTGCCAGTAGTATAGGGGGGCGGGAAGATACGCAGTATTTT.

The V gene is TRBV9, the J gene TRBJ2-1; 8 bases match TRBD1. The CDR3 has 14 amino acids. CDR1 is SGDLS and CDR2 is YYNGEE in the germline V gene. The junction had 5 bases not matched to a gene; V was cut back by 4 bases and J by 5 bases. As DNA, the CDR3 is TGTGCCAGCAGCCCGCGGACAGGGAACAATGAGCAGTTCTTC. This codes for CASSPRTGNNEQFF.

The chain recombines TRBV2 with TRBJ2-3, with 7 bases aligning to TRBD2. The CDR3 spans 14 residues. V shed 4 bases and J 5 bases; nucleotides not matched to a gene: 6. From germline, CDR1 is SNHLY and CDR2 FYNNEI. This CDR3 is CASSGGAGVDTQYF. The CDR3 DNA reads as TGTGCCAGCAGTGGAGGGGCGGGGGTAGATACGCAGTATTTT.

The CDR3 coding sequence is TGTGCCAGCAGCCACGGACAGGGGGTCTACGAGCAGTACTTC. As protein: CASSHGQGVYEQYF. The genes are TRBV11-3 and TRBJ2-7; 10 bases are a match to TRBD1. CDR3 size: 14 residues. Germline assignment: CDR1 SGHNT and CDR2 YENEEA. Trimming cost V 5 bases and J 3 bases; bases outside gene matches: 4.

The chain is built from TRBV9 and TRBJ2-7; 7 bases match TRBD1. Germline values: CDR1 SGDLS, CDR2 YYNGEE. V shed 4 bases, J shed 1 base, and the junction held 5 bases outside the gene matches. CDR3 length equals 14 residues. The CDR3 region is CASSIDRASYEQYF. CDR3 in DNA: TGTGCCAGCAGCATCGACAGGGCTTCCTACGAGCAGTACTTC.

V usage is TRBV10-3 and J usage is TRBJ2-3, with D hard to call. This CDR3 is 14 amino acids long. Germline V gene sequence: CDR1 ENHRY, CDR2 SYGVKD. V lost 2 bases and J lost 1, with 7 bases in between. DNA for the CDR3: TGTGCCATCAGTGAGGGGCAGGGCACAGATACGCAGTATTTT. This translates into CAISEGQGTDTQYF.

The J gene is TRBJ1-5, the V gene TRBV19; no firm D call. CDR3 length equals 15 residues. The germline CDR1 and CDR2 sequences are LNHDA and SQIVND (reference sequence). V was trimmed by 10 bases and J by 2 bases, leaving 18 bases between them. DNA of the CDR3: TGTGCCACTGGAGGCTCAAGTCGGGGCAATCAGCCCCAGCATTTT. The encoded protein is CATGGSSRGNQPQHF.

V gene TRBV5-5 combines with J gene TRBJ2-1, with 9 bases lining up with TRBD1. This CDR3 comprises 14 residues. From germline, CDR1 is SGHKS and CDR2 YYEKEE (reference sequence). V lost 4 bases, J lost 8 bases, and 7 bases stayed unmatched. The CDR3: CASSPGTGYDEQFF. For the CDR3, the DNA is TGTGCCAGCAGCCCCGGGACAGGGTACGATGAGCAGTTCTTC.

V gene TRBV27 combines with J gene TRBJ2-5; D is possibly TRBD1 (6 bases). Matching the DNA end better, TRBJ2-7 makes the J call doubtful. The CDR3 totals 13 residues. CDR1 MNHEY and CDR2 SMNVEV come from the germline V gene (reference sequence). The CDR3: CASSPGTPYEQYF. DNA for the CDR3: TGTGCCAGCAGTCCCGGGACACCCTACGAGCAGTACTTC.

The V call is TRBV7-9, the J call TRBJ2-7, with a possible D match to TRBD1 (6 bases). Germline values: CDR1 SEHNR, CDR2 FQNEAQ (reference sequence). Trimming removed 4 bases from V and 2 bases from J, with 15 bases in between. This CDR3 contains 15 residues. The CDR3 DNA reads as TGTGCCAGCAGCTCCTCGGGACAAGATCCCTACGAGCAGTACTTC. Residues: CASSSSGQDPYEQYF.

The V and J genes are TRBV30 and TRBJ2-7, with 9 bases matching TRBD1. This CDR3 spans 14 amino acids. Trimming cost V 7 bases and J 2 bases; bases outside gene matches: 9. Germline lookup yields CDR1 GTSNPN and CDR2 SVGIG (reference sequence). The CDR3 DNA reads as TGTGCCTCGAAACTGGGACAGGGCCCCTACGAGCAGTACTTC. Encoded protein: CASKLGQGPYEQYF.